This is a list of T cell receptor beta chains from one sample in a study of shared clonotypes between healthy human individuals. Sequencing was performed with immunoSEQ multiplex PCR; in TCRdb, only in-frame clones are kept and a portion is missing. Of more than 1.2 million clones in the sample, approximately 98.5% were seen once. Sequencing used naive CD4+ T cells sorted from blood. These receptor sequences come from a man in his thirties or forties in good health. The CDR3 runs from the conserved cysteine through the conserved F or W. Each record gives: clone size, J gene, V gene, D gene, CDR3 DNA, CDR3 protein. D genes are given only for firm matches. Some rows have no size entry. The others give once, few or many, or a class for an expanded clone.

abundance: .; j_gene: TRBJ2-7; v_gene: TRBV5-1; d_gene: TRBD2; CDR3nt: TGCGCCAGCAGCTTGGCTCCCCGACTAGCGGGGAGATCGTACGAGCAGTACTTC; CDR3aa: CASSLAPRLAGRSYEQYF
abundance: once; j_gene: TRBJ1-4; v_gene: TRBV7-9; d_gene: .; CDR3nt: TGTGCCAGCAGCTTAGCCACTGTAATAGCTAATGAAAAACTGTTTTTT; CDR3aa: CASSLATVIANEKLFF
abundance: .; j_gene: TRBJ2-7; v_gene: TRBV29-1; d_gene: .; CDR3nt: TGCAGCGTTGGAGTACTGGGGGCCTCCTACGAGCAGTACTTC; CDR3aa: CSVGVLGASYEQYF
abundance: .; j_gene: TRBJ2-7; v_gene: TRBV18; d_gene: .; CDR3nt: TGTGCCAGCTCACCGACAGCCGACCGATCCTACGAGCAGTACTTC; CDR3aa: CASSPTADRSYEQYF
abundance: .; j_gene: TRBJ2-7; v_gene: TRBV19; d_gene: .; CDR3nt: TGTGCCAGTAGCAGGGGAAAAGGCTCCTACGAGCAGTACTTC; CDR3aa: CASSRGKGSYEQYF
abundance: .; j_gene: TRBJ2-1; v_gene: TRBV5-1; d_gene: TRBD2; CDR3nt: TGCGCCAGCAGCTTGGCTACTAGCGGGAACAATGAGCAGTTCTTC; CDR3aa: CASSLATSGNNEQFF
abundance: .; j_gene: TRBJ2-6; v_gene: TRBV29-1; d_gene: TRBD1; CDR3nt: TGCAGCGCAACGACGGGACAGGGAGCCCCTGGGGCCAACGTCCTGACTTTC; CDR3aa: CSATTGQGAPGANVLTF
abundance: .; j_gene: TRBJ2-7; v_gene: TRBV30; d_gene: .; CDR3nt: TGTGCCTGGAGTGTACTGTCCTCAGGGTCGGGCGAGCAGTACTTC; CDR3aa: CAWSVLSSGSGEQYF
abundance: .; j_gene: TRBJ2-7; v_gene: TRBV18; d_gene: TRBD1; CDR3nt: TGTGCCAGCTCAGGGACAGGGGACGAGCAGTACTTC; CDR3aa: CASSGTGDEQYF
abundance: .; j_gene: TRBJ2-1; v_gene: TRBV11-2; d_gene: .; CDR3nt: TGTGCCAGCGCTAAGGGTGTCGGTGAGCAGTTCTTC; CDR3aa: CASAKGVGEQFF
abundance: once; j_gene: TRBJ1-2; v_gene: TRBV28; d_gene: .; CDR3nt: TGTGCCAGCAGTTCGGCGGACTATGGCTACACCTTC; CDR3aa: CASSSADYGYTF
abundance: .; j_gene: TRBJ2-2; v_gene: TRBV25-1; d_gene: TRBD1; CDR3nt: TGTGCCAGCAGTGAACCCGGGACAGGGAATTTTTACACCGGGGAGCTGTTTTTT; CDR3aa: CASSEPGTGNFYTGELFF
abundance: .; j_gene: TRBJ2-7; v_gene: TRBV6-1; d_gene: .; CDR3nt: TGTGCCAGCAGTGAAGCGCACAAGGGGGCCTACGAGCAGTACTTC; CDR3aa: CASSEAHKGAYEQYF
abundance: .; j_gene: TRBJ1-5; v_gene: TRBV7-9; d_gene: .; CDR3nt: TGTGCCAGCAGCGCAGGAAGATCCCAGCATTTT; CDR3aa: CASSAGRSQHF
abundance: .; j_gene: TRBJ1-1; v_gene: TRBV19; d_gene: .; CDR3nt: TGTGCCAGTGGACAGACAGAACTTAACACTGAAGCTTTCTTT; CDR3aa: CASGQTELNTEAFF